This TCR beta chain was recovered during a study of T cells expressing NK-cell markers. Overall study findings and caveats: Dominance of the CD3+CD56-NKG2C+ fraction by these clonotypes also held in a handful of donors.

From the 5' RACE reads, TCRdb lists one entry per CDR3 protein and no DNA. Its clone listing holds fewer than 200,000 distinct CDR3 sequences. Comment on this clonotype: The target antigen is unknown.

The CDR3 length is 15 residues. Germline CDR1 MGHRA, CDR2 YSYEKL. This chain links TRBV4-1 with TRBJ1-5; TCRdb calls TRBD1, which cannot be checked without DNA. What was sequenced was blood T cells: a sorted CD56 or NKG2C T cell subset, CD4+ or CD8+ T cells, or bulk PBMC T cells (not recorded which). The origin of this receptor is a woman aged 18-69 years in good health. This CDR3 is CASSQGGTSNQPQHF.